These 31 T cell receptor beta chains were sequenced from one sample in a study of cytomegalovirus exposure and HLA in healthy donors (dated by TCRdb to about 2017). The protocol used for the library was the immunoSEQ multiplex PCR assay. As stored in TCRdb, this immuneACCESS dataset retains in-frame rearrangements with V and J assigned. A fraction of the clones does not appear; measured against another copy, unresolved V genes explain less than half of the discrepancy, and the remainder lacks a known reason. The sample table lists about 150,000 clones, 86% of them with a count of one. The top ten clones comprise around 24% of the sample. Material for sequencing was PBMCs. The receptors here all came from a man aged 18-30 years in good health and CMV-seropositive.

In nucleotides, the CDR3 is TGTGCCAGCAGGGAACAGGGTGGCGCATCGAATAATAATTCACCCCTCCACTTT. Amino acid sequence: CASREQGGASNNNSPLHF. The chain joins TRBV6-1 to TRBJ1-6; TRBD1 is a possible D gene (6 bases). There are 18 residues in the CDR3. Germline CDR1 is MNHNS and CDR2 is SASEGT. Trimming removed 6 bases from V and 5 bases from J, with 23 bases in between.

V is TRBV6-5 and J is TRBJ2-7, with 7 bases identical to TRBD1. The V segment lost 3 bases and the J segment 3 bases; nucleotides outside the gene matches: 2. The CDR3 consists of 13 residues. Per germline, CDR1 MNHEY and CDR2 SVGAGI. DNA of the CDR3: TGTGCCAGCAGTTATCCAGGGGGCTACGAGCAGTACTTC. It codes for CASSYPGGYEQYF.

CDR3 DNA sequence: TGTGCCAGCAGTGATGGACGGGGGGAATGGGATCAGCCCCAGCATTTT. Translated: CASSDGRGEWDQPQHF. The J gene is TRBJ1-5, the V gene TRBV2; a weak D match, TRBD1 (5 bases). The germline V gene has CDR1 SNHLY and CDR2 FYNNEI. The CDR3 covers 16 residues. V was cut by 3 bases and J by 5 bases, with 17 bases left in between.

This sequence joins TRBV27 and TRBJ1-1; D might be TRBD1 (5 bases). CDR1 MNHEY and CDR2 SMNVEV come from the germline V gene (reference sequence). This CDR3 region has 14 residues. The ends were cut back, 4 bases at V and 2 bases at J, with 11 bases in the middle. CDR3 nucleotides: TGTGCCAGCAGTTCCGGGGGGGGAAACACTGAAGCTTTCTTT. Translating gives CASSSGGGNTEAFF.

The genes are TRBV4-2 and TRBJ2-7; 8 nucleotides match TRBD1. Germline assignment: CDR1 LGHNA and CDR2 YNFKEQ. The CDR3 length is 15 residues. The V segment lost 5 bases and the J segment 2 bases; nucleotides outside the gene matches: 8. The CDR3 sequence is CASSRTPTGAYEQYF. The CDR3 DNA reads TGTGCCAGCAGCAGAACCCCGACAGGGGCCTACGAGCAGTACTTC.

The chain combines TRBV7-6 with TRBJ2-3; 9 nucleotides agree with TRBD2. Germline assignment: CDR1 SGHVS and CDR2 FNYEAQ. J lost 6 bases, V lost 5 bases, and 12 bases had no gene match. The CDR3 sequence is 16 residues long. The CDR3 DNA reads as TGTGCCAGCAGCGTCTACGCGGGGGGGCCCGCGGATACGCAGTATTTT. Protein: CASSVYAGGPADTQYF.

This chain uses TRBV19 with TRBJ2-1, with 13 bases fitting TRBD2. Losses at the gene ends were 8 bases for V and 3 bases for J; bases not matched to a gene: 4. This CDR3 contains 15 residues. The germline V gene has CDR1 LNHDA and CDR2 SQIVND (reference sequence). CDR3 sequence (DNA): TGTGCCAGTGGAGGGACTAGCGGGGACTACAATGAGCAGTTCTTC. Translating gives CASGGTSGDYNEQFF.

The chain recombines TRBV7-2 with TRBJ1-1; 7 positions agree with TRBD1. This CDR3 comprises 15 residues. With 4 bases clipped from V and 1 base from J, the junction kept 6 bases outside the gene matches. The germline V gene has CDR1 SGHTA and CDR2 FQGNSA. CDR3 loop: CASSWNRDRNTEAFF. The CDR3 DNA reads as TGTGCCAGCAGCTGGAACCGGGACAGGAACACTGAAGCTTTCTTT.

The chain couples TRBV5-1 to TRBJ1-1; 9 nucleotides match TRBD1. Per the germline V gene, CDR1 is SGHRS and CDR2 is YFSETQ. This CDR3 region has 16 residues. J lost 3 bases, V lost 3 bases, and 9 bases had no gene match. The CDR3 nucleotides read TGCGCCAGCAGCTGGGCCCCGGACAGGGGTTACACTGAAGCTTTCTTT. It yields the protein CASSWAPDRGYTEAFF.

This rearrangement joins TRBV5-5 to TRBJ1-1; tentatively, D is TRBD1 (6 bases). The CDR3 is 13 residues long. CDR1 SGHKS and CDR2 YYEKEE come from the germline V gene (reference sequence). The ends were cut back, 0 bases at V and 4 bases at J, with 7 bases in the middle. The CDR3 DNA reads as TGTGCCAGCAGCTTGGAAGGGGGCACTGAAGCTTTCTTT. Encoded protein: CASSLEGGTEAFF.

This rearrangement joins TRBV19 to TRBJ1-5; 8 nucleotides match TRBD1. This CDR3 has 15 amino acids. Germline CDR1 LNHDA, CDR2 SQIVND (reference sequence). J lost 6 bases, V lost 4 bases, and 8 bases had no gene match. The chain's CDR3 is CASSSRQGRIQPQHF. The CDR3 DNA sequence: TGTGCCAGTAGTAGTAGACAGGGGAGAATTCAGCCCCAGCATTTT.

The V call is TRBV27, the J call TRBJ2-1; TRBD1 might be the D (5 bases). Germline V CDR1 and CDR2: MNHEY, SMNVEV (reference sequence). With 4 bases removed from V and 6 bases from J, the gap between germline ends came to 10 bases. The CDR3 extends over 13 amino acids. Here the CDR3 DNA reads TGTGCCAGCAGTTCAGGGTCGGTCAATGAGCAGTTCTTC. Amino acid sequence: CASSSGSVNEQFF.

This clone was seen a single time. The chain links TRBV11-1 to TRBJ1-2, with a possible D match to TRBD1 (6 bases). The V gene's germline CDR1 is SGHAT and CDR2 FQDESV (reference sequence). The CDR3 loop spans 12 amino acids. V was clipped by 6 bases and J by 8 bases, with 13 bases between them. The CDR3 sequence is CASSHGTSGYTF. The CDR3 DNA reads TGTGCCAGCAGTCACGGGACATCGGGCTACACCTTC.

V is TRBV6-5 and J is TRBJ1-1; D possibly corresponds to TRBD1 (5 bases). CDR3 size: 15 residues. The germline V gene has CDR1 MNHEY and CDR2 SVGAGI. Trimming removed 11 bases at V and 4 bases at J, with 23 bases between. CDR3 in amino acids: CASTLSGGFGTEAFF. CDR3 nucleotide sequence: TGTGCCTCCACGCTCTCCGGGGGGTTCGGCACTGAAGCTTTCTTT.

This clone was detected only once. The chain uses TRBV5-5 and TRBJ2-2; D gene ambiguous. CDR3 length: 12 residues. Trimming took 2 bases from V and 4 from J, leaving 3 bases between them. Germline V gene sequence: CDR1 SGHKS, CDR2 YYEKEE (reference sequence). CDR3 DNA sequence: TGTGCCAGCAGCTTCGGCACCGGGGAGCTGTTTTTT. It translates to CASSFGTGELFF.

CDR3 in amino acids: CASSPRLETQYF. In DNA, the CDR3 is TGTGCCAGCTCACCACGACTGGAGACCCAGTACTTC. The genes are TRBV18 and TRBJ2-5, with D unresolved. V lost 1 base and J lost 5, with 5 bases in between. This CDR3 has 12 amino acids. Germline values: CDR1 KGHSH, CDR2 LQKENI.

This clone was seen a few times. The chain carries TRBV10-3 and TRBJ1-1, with 10 bases lining up with TRBD1. CDR3 length: 15 amino acids. Looked up from germline, CDR1 is ENHRY and CDR2 is SYGVKD. The V segment lost 6 bases and the J segment 5 bases; nucleotides outside the gene matches: 9. For the CDR3, the DNA is TGTGCCATCAGCCAAACCGGGACAGGGGAGACTGAAGCTTTCTTT. Translating it yields CAISQTGTGETEAFF.

The chain joins TRBV2 to TRBJ1-5, with 7 positions matching TRBD1. The CDR3 totals 17 residues. The germline CDR1 and CDR2 sequences are SNHLY and FYNNEI. V trimming: 6 bases; J trimming: 6 bases; junction bases outside the gene matches: 17. For the CDR3, the DNA is TGTGCCAGCAGGCGGGACAGCCTTCTTGCGTCCCCTCAGCCCCAGCATTTT. It translates to CASRRDSLLASPQPQHF.

This chain connects TRBV6-1 to TRBJ1-6, with D possibly TRBD1 on 6 matching bases. The CDR3 spans 14 residues. The V end lost 1 base, the J end lost 7 bases, and 8 bases lay between the germline ends. Looked up from germline, CDR1 is MNHNS and CDR2 is SASEGT. The CDR3 sequence is CASSEERGNSPLHF. The CDR3 DNA reads as TGTGCCAGCAGTGAAGAAAGGGGGAATTCACCCCTCCACTTT.

V usage is TRBV7-8 and J usage is TRBJ1-2; D gene uncertain. V was trimmed by 0 bases and J by 8 bases, leaving 10 bases between them. The CDR3 extends over 13 amino acids. Germline lookup yields CDR1 SGHVS and CDR2 FQNEAQ. The CDR3 here is CASSLAGKKGYTF. The CDR3 coding sequence is TGTGCCAGCAGCTTAGCCGGGAAGAAGGGCTACACCTTC.

This clone appeared once. The chain links TRBV5-4 to TRBJ2-7, with D possibly being TRBD2 (5 bases). Trimming removed 0 bases at V and 1 base at J, with 5 bases between. This CDR3 region has 13 residues. CDR1 and CDR2 (germline): SGHNT, YYREEE (reference sequence). CDR3 amino acids: CASSLGRSYEQYF. CDR3 in DNA: TGTGCCAGCAGCTTGGGGAGGTCCTACGAGCAGTACTTC.

This clone occurred a few times. This sequence joins TRBV19 and TRBJ2-4; D possibly corresponds to TRBD2 (5 bases). Trimming removed 7 bases at V and 7 bases at J, with 14 bases between. CDR1 and CDR2 from the germline V gene are LNHDA and SQIVND (reference sequence). The CDR3 consists of 13 residues. The CDR3 coding sequence is TGTGCCAGTAAGAATCCGGGATGGAACATTCAGTACTTC. Encoded protein: CASKNPGWNIQYF. Based on the CDR3 plus reference TRBV19 and TRBJ2-4, the full variable domain is DGGITQSPKYLFRKEGQNVTLSCEQNLNHDAMYWYRQDPGQGLRLIYYSQIVNDFQKGDIAEGYSVSREKKESFPLTVTSAQKNPTAFYLCASKNPGWNIQYFGAGTRLSVL.

This clone was picked up a small number of times. J is TRBJ1-3 and V is TRBV4-3; 7 bases agree with TRBD1. J was trimmed by 1 base and V by 4 bases; bases with no gene match: 4. Germline lookup yields CDR1 LGHNA and CDR2 YSLEER. The CDR3 has 15 residues. The CDR3 here is CASSPTGSSGNTIYF. In DNA, the CDR3 is TGCGCCAGCAGCCCGACAGGGTCGTCTGGAAACACCATATATTTT.

The chain's CDR3 is CASSLTGNNSPLHF. Here the CDR3 DNA reads TGTGCCAGCAGCTTGACGGGAAATAATTCACCCCTCCACTTT. The chain recombines TRBV5-6 with TRBJ1-6, with D uncertain. V lost 1 base and J 5 bases, leaving 7 bases between the germline ends. Per germline, CDR1 SGHDT and CDR2 YYEEEE. This CDR3 comprises 14 residues.

V and J are TRBV4-1 and TRBJ2-3, with a weak D call TRBD2 (6 bases). Trimming stripped 1 base from V and 4 bases from J, with 12 bases between. The V gene's germline CDR1 is MGHRA and CDR2 YSYEKL. This CDR3 region has 15 residues. CDR3 sequence reads: CASSQGRGVSDTQYF. Here the CDR3 DNA reads TGCGCCAGCAGCCAAGGACGCGGGGTCTCAGATACGCAGTATTTT.

The chain carries TRBV25-1 and TRBJ2-7, with D possibly TRBD2 on 6 matching bases. CDR1 is MGHDK, CDR2 SYGVNS, per germline. Trimming pared 7 bases from V and 2 bases from J, leaving 15 bases between. The CDR3 runs to 14 residues. CDR3 DNA: TGTGCCAGCAACCCCGCGGGGACCGCCTACGAGCAGTACTTC. It codes for CASNPAGTAYEQYF.

The chain uses TRBV4-3 and TRBJ1-1; 7 nucleotides agree with TRBD1. With V trimmed by 4 bases and J by 1 base, 6 bases remained unmatched. From germline, CDR1 is LGHNA and CDR2 YSLEER. The length of the CDR3 is 15 residues. Here the CDR3 reads CASSPGTAKNTEAFF. As DNA, the CDR3 is TGCGCCAGCAGCCCTGGGACAGCGAAGAACACTGAAGCTTTCTTT.

The chain uses TRBV7-2 and TRBJ2-7, with TRBD1 identical over 8 bases. Germline-derived CDR1 and CDR2 are SGHTA and FQGNSA. This CDR3 spans 13 amino acids. The junction had 5 bases not matched to a gene; V was cut back by 3 bases and J by 7 bases. CDR3 sequence (DNA): TGTGCCAGCAGCTTGGACAGGGAGGAAGAGCAGTACTTC. Translated, it gives CASSLDREEEQYF.

V usage is TRBV4-3 and J usage is TRBJ2-1; 13 nucleotides line up with TRBD2. Looked up from germline, CDR1 is LGHNA and CDR2 is YSLEER. The ends lost 6 bases at V and 8 bases at J; junction bases unmatched: 7. The CDR3 has 15 amino acids. CDR3 protein: CASSRTSGSGDEQFF. Here the CDR3 DNA reads TGCGCCAGCAGTCGGACTAGCGGGAGTGGTGATGAGCAGTTCTTC.

The V call is TRBV21-1, the J call TRBJ1-2. TRBV21-1 is given as a pseudogene. This CDR3 contains 16 residues. The CDR3: CASSKPCAGGAGGYTF. The CDR3 DNA sequence: TGTGCCAGCAGCAAGCCGTGTGCGGGGGGCGCAGGTGGCTACACCTTC.

This sequence joins TRBV7-3 and TRBJ2-7; 14 bases align to TRBD2. Germline-derived CDR1 and CDR2 are SGHTA and FQGTGA. Trimming took 5 bases from V and 5 from J; bases not matched to a gene: 5. The CDR3 sequence is 15 residues long. CDR3 nucleotide sequence: TGTGCCAGCAGCCCCCGGACTAGCGGGAGGCACGAGCAGTACTTC. Protein sequence: CASSPRTSGRHEQYF.